This is a list of T cell receptor beta chains from one sample in a study of spatial heterogeneity in lung cancer. TCRdb independently ran MiXCR on the 5' RACE reads; one entry per CDR3 protein. The repertoire holds around 92,000 distinct CDR3 sequences, with 12% as singletons. This material consisted of PBMCs, taken at surgery. All receptors derive from a male donor with early-stage non-small cell lung cancer. Each CDR3 is given with its conserved first and last residue. Rows give clone size only sometimes, using once, few, many, or a class for an expanded clone.

abundance: .
v_gene: TRBV11-1
CDR3aa: CASSTGQATYNEQFF

abundance: few
v_gene: TRBV5-4
CDR3aa: CASSPGGGTGDTQYF

abundance: few
v_gene: TRBV30
CDR3aa: CACSPGQGNNQPQHF

abundance: many
v_gene: TRBV11-2
CDR3aa: CASSLGTGEKLFF

abundance: few
v_gene: TRBV10-2
CDR3aa: CASSEQTSRDTQYF

abundance: .
v_gene: TRBV28
CDR3aa: CASTVGVAGNTIYF

abundance: few
v_gene: TRBV29-1
CDR3aa: CSVETWTESTDTQYF

abundance: .
v_gene: TRBV20-1
CDR3aa: CSANSGGLTYNEQFF

abundance: .
v_gene: TRBV6-6
CDR3aa: CASSGTGSGKLFF

abundance: few
v_gene: TRBV6-1
CDR3aa: CASSTNPGTDGYQPQHF

abundance: .
v_gene: TRBV18
CDR3aa: CASSGRNQETQYF

abundance: .
v_gene: TRBV7-2
CDR3aa: CATASSFTNTGELFF